This TCR beta chain was sequenced during a study of blood T cell repertoires in COVID-19. V lost 1 base, J lost 11 bases, and 8 bases lay in between. Germline CDR1 DFQATT, CDR2 SNEGSKA (reference sequence). The CDR3 totals 10 residues. In the authors' methods: For nucleated cells, counts were estimated from reference gene primer amplification. Using immunoSEQ multiplex PCR, the repertoire was profiled, and TCRdb retains in-frame clones only, with some absent. V, J and clone size were drawn from that table, and D and trimming were deduced from the DNA. Of roughly 62,000 clones in the sample, nearly 80% were seen once.

Material for sequencing was peripheral blood. The J gene is TRBJ1-1, the V gene TRBV20-1; no firm D call. This clonotype was obtained from a human donor in a cohort sampled during active COVID-19. The CDR3 DNA reads TGCAGTGCTAGAGTTTACGGGGCTTTCTTT. Encoded protein: CSARVYGAFF.